This record looks at one TCR beta chain sequence and its context. V gave up 1 base and J gave up 2 bases, with 12 bases separating them. This CDR3 has 15 residues. From germline, CDR1 is LNHDA and CDR2 SQIVND (reference sequence). Assay: immunoSEQ multiplex PCR; the TCRdb copy retains only in-frame clones and omits some. This sample yields about 82,000 clones, of which 96% are seen a single time; 0.37% belongs to the top ten. The entry originates in a study of technical replicates of blood from a handful of donors. Input material: T cells isolated from PBMCs. The chain combines TRBV19 with TRBJ2-7; D is perhaps TRBD1 (6 bases). This receptor was identified in a human donor in good health. The CDR3 is CASSIGQGFAYEQYF. The CDR3 nucleotides read TGTGCCAGTAGTATAGGGCAGGGGTTTGCCTACGAGCAGTACTTC.